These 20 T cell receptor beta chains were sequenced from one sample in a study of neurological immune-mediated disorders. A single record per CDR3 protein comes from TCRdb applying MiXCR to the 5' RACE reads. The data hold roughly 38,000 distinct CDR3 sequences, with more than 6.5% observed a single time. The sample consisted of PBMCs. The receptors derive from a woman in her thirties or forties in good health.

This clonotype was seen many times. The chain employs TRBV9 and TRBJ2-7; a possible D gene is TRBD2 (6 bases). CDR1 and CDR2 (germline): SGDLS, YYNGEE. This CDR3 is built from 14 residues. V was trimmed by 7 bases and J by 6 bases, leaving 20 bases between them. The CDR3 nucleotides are TGTGCCAGCCAGGAGACGGGGGAGGAGGGCGAGCAGTACTTC. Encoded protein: CASQETGEEGEQYF.

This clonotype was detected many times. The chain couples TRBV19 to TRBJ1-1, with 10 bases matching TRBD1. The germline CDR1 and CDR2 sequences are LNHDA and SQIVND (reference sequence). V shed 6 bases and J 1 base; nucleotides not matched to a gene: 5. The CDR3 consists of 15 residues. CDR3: CASSRDRGQNTEAFF. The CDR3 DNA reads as TGTGCCAGTAGCAGGGACAGGGGCCAGAACACTGAAGCTTTCTTT.

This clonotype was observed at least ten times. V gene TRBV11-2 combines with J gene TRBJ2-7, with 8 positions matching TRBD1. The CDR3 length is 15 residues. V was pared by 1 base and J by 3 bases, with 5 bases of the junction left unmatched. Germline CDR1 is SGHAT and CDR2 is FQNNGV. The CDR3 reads CASSLARTGNYEQYV. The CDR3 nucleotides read TGTGCCAGCAGCTTAGCCCGGACAGGGAACTACGAGCAGTACGTC.

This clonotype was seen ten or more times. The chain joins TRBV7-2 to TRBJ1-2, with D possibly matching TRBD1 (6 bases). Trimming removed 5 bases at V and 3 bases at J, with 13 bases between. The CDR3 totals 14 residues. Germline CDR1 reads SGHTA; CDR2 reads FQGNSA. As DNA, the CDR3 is TGTGCCAGCAGCAACTTACAGGGAGACTATGGCTACACCTTC. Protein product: CASSNLQGDYGYTF. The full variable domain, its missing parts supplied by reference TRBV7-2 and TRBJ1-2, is GAGVSQSPSNKVTEKGKDVELRCDPISGHTALYWYRQSLGQGLEFLIYFQGNSAPDKSGLPSDRFSAERTGGSVSTLTIQRTQQEDSAVYLCASSNLQGDYGYTFGSGTRLTVV.

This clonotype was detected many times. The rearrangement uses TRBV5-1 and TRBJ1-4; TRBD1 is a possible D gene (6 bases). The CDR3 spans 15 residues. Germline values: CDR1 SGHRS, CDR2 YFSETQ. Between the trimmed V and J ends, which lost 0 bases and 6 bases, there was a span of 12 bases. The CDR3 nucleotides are TGCGCCAGCAGCTTGGAGGACAGCCCATATGAAAAACTGTTTTTT. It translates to CASSLEDSPYEKLFF.

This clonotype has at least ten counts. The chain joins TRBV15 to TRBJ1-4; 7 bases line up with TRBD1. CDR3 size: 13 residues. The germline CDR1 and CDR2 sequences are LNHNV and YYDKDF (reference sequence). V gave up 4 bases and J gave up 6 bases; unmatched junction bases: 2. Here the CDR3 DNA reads TGTGCCACCAGCAACAGGGGAGATGAAAAACTGTTTTTT. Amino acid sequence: CATSNRGDEKLFF.

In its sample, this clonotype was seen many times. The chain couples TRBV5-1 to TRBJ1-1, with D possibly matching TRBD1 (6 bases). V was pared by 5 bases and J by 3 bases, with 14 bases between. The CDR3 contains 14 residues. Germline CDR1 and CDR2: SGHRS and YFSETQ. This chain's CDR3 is CASSFGGADTEAFF. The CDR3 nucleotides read TGCGCCAGCAGTTTTGGGGGCGCGGACACTGAAGCTTTCTTT.

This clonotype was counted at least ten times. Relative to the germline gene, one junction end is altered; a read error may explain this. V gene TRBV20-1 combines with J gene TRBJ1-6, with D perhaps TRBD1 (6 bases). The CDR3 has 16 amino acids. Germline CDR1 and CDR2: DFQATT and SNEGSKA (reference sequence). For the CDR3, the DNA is TGCAGTGCTGGAGAACAGGGCGGGAACTATAATTCACCCCTCCACTTT. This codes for CSAGEQGGNYNSPLHF.

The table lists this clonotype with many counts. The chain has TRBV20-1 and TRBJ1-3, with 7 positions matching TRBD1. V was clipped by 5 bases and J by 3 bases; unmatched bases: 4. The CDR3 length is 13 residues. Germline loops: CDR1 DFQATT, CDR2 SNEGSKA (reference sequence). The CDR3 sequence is CSACTGVGNTIYF. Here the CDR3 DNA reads TGCAGTGCTTGTACAGGGGTTGGAAACACCATATATTTT.

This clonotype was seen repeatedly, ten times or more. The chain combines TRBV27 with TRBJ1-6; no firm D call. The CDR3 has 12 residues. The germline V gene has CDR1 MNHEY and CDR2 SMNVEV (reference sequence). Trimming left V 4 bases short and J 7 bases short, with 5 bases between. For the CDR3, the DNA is TGTGCCAGCAGTTCGGGGAATTCACCCCTCCACTTT. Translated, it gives CASSSGNSPLHF.

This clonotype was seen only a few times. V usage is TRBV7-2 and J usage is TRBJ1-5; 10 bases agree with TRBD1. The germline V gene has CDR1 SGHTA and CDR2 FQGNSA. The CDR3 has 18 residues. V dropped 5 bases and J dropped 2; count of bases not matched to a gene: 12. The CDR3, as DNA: TGTGCCAGCAGCCGAGACCGACAGGGGGCGATGGGCAATCAGCCCCAGCATTTT. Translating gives CASSRDRQGAMGNQPQHF.

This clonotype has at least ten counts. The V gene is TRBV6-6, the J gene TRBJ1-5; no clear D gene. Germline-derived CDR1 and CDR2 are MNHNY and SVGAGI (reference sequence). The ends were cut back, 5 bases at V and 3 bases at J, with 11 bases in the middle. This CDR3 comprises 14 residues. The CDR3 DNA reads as TGTGCCAGCAGTAGTGGACTGAACAATCAGCCCCAGCATTTT. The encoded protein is CASSSGLNNQPQHF.

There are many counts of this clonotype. CDR3 in amino acids: CASGPGQGRYNEQFF. CDR3 sequence (DNA): TGTGCCAGCGGGCCGGGACAGGGGCGTTACAATGAGCAGTTCTTC. V is TRBV12-3 or TRBV12-4 and J is TRBJ2-1, with 10 bases fitting TRBD1. This CDR3 is built from 15 residues. Losses at the gene ends were 8 bases for V and 4 bases for J; bases not matched to a gene: 8.

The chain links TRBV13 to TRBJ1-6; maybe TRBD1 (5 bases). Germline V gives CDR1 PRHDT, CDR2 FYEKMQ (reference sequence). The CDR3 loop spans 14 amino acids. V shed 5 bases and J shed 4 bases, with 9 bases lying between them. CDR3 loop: CASSHRGYNSPLHF. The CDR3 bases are TGTGCCAGCAGCCACCGGGGGTATAATTCACCCCTCCACTTT. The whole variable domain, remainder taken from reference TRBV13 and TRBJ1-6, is AAGVIQSPRHLIKEKRETATLKCYPIPRHDTVYWYQQGPGQDPQFLISFYEKMQSDKGSIPDRFSAQQFSDYHSELNMSSLELGDSALYFCASSHRGYNSPLHFGNGTRLTVT.

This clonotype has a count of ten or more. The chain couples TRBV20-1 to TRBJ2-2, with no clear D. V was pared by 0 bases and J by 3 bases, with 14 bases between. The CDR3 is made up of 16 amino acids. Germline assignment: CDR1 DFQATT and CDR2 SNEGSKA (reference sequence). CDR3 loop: CSARDQERRDTGELFF. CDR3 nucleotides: TGCAGTGCTAGAGATCAGGAGAGAAGGGACACCGGGGAGCTGTTTTTT.

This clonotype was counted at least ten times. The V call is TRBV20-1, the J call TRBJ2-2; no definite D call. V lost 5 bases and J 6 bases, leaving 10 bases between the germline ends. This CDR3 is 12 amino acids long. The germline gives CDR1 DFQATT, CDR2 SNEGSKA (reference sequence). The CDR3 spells CSAPRGPGELFF. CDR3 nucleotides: TGCAGTGCTCCGAGAGGCCCCGGGGAGCTGTTTTTT.

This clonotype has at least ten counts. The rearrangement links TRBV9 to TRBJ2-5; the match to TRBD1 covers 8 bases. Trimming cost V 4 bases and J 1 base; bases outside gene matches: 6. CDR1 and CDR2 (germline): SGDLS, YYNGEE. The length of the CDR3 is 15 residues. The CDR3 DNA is TGTGCCAGCAGCCTGGGGACAGGAACCCAAGAGACCCAGTACTTC. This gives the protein CASSLGTGTQETQYF.

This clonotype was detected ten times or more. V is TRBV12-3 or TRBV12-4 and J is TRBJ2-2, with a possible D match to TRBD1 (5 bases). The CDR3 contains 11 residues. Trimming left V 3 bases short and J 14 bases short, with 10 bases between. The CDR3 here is CASSFFRGLFF. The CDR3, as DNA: TGTGCCAGCAGTTTTTTTAGGGGACTGTTTTTT.

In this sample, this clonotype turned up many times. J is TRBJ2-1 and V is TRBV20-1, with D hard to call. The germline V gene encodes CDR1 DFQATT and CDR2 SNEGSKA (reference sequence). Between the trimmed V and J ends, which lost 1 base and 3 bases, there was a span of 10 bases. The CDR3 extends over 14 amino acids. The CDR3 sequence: CSARGLLNYNEQFF. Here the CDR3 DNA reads TGCAGTGCTAGAGGCCTCCTAAACTACAATGAGCAGTTCTTC.

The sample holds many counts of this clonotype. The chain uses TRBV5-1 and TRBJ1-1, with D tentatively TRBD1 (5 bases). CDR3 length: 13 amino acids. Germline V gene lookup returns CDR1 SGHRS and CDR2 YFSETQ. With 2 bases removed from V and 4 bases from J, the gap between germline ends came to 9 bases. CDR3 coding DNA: TGCGCCAGCAGCTTACAAGGGGCCACTGAAGCTTTCTTT. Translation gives CASSLQGATEAFF.